The next 24 T cell receptor beta chains were all read from a single sample in a study of glioma-infiltrating T cells. The iRepertoire nested amplicon-rescue multiplex PCR amplified TCR alpha and beta CDR3s from RNA. TCRdb passed the multiplex PCR reads through MiXCR, listing each CDR3 protein once. This table has 170,000 or so distinct CDR3 sequences, about 46% appearing once. Source material: glioma tissue, nonneoplastic brain tissue, or PBMCs (not recorded which). The origin of the receptors is a human donor with low-grade glioma or glioblastoma, undergoing nonglioma brain surgery, or in good health (not recorded which).

This clonotype was recorded many times. The rearrangement uses TRBV15 and TRBJ2-1, with D possibly TRBD2 on 6 matching bases. The ends were cut back, 5 bases at V and 0 bases at J, with 11 bases in the middle. Germline CDR1 LNHNV, CDR2 YYDKDF (reference sequence). CDR3 length: 15 residues. The CDR3: CATSGRDFSYNEQFF. The DNA for the CDR3 is TGTGCCACCAGCGGCCGGGACTTCTCCTACAATGAGCAGTTCTTC.

CDR3 sequence (DNA): TGTGCCAGCAGTCCAGGGGGCCGGCTTCAGCCCCAGCATTTT. This codes for CASSPGGRLQPQHF. The J gene is TRBJ1-5, the V gene TRBV12-3 or TRBV12-4; 8 bases are shared with TRBD1. The J segment lost 6 bases and the V segment lost 5 bases, leaving 6 bases of the junction unmatched. This CDR3 is 14 amino acids long.

In the case of this clonotype: Compared with germline, one end of the junction differs, possibly owing to a read error. V gene TRBV2 combines with J gene TRBJ1-5; D may be TRBD1 (6 bases). From germline, CDR1 is SNHLY and CDR2 FYNNEI. The CDR3 contains 13 residues. CDR3 loop: CASRLGQPKPKHF. DNA of the CDR3: TGTGCCAGCAGGCTAGGACAGCCCAAGCCCAAGCATTTT.

This clonotype was counted many times. CDR3 sequence: CASRRGGRTDTQYF. CDR3 in DNA: TGTGCCAGCCGAAGGGGCGGGAGGACAGATACGCAGTATTTT. The chain combines TRBV28 with TRBJ2-3; 8 positions match TRBD2. V lost 8 bases, J lost 3 bases, and 7 bases stayed unmatched. The CDR3 is 14 amino acids. In germline, CDR1 is MDHEN, CDR2 SYDVKM. Full variable domain (missing parts from reference TRBV28 and TRBJ2-3): DVKVTQSSRYLVKRTGEKVFLECVQDMDHENMFWYRQDPGLGLRLIYFSYDVKMKEKGDIPEGYSVSREKKERFSLILESASTNQTSMYLCASRRGGRTDTQYFGPGTRLTVL.

The chain has TRBV7-2 and TRBJ2-1; D may match TRBD1 or TRBD2 (7 bases each). The CDR3 extends over 17 amino acids. V gave up 1 base and J gave up 8 bases, with 21 bases separating them. Germline V gene data show CDR1 as SGHTA and CDR2 as FQGNSA. CDR3 nucleotide sequence: TGTGCCAGCAGCTTAGATAGGGGAGGGGGCGCATTGGATGAGCAGTTCTTC. It encodes CASSLDRGGGALDEQFF.

This clonotype was seen ten or more times. The chain links TRBV6-1 to TRBJ2-1; D possibly corresponds to TRBD1 (5 bases). Germline V gene lookup returns CDR1 MNHNS and CDR2 SASEGT. The CDR3 spans 16 residues. V dropped 8 bases and J dropped 0 bases, with 17 bases sitting between them. The CDR3 is CASSDGASSSYNEQFF. CDR3 DNA: TGTGCCAGCTCGGATGGGGCCTCGAGCTCCTACAATGAGCAGTTCTTC.

This clonotype was seen ten or more times. The chain uses TRBV20-1 and TRBJ1-2; 9 bases are a match to TRBD1. V was pared by 5 bases and J by 5 bases, with 9 bases of the junction left unmatched. Germline V gives CDR1 DFQATT, CDR2 SNEGSKA (reference sequence). CDR3 size: 14 residues. CDR3: CSALTGGGIYGYTF. The CDR3 DNA reads TGCAGTGCTTTAACAGGGGGCGGAATTTATGGCTACACCTTC.

V and J are TRBV30 and TRBJ1-6; TRBD1 matches 8 bases. Trimming at V came to 0 bases and at J to 7 bases, leaving 8 bases not matched to a gene. The CDR3 totals 16 residues. Per the germline V gene, CDR1 is GTSNPN and CDR2 is SVGIG (reference sequence). CDR3 amino acids: CAWSVSRGRTNSPLHF. The CDR3 DNA sequence: TGTGCCTGGAGTGTATCCAGGGGGCGAACCAATTCACCCCTCCACTTT.

Details on this clonotype: The junction departs from the called germline gene at one end, perhaps through a read error. The chain has TRBV19 and TRBJ2-7; perhaps TRBD2 as D (5 bases). The CDR3 is 15 residues long. Germline CDR1 and CDR2: LNHDA and SQIVND (reference sequence). The CDR3 coding sequence is TGTGCCAGTGGTATAGTATCGGGGAGTGGGTACGAGCAGTACTTC. Its translation is CASGIVSGSGYEQYF.

On this clonotype itself: This CDR3 is missing its conserved last phenylalanine or tryptophan, likely due to a read error. DNA of the CDR3: TGTGCCAGCAGTTTAACATTGACAGGGAGCGTTGATGAGCAGTTCCTC. Protein product: CASSLTLTGSVDEQFL. The genes are TRBV27 and TRBJ2-1; the match to TRBD1 covers 7 bases. This CDR3 is built from 16 residues. V lost 2 bases and J lost 8; bases outside the gene matches: 12. From germline, CDR1 is MNHEY and CDR2 SMNVEV (reference sequence).

In regard to this clonotype: Germline is not matched at one junction end, which may reflect a read error. The V call is TRBV7-9, the J call TRBJ2-7, with D possibly matching TRBD1 (6 bases). Looked up from germline, CDR1 is SEHNR and CDR2 is FQNEAQ (reference sequence). The CDR3 totals 15 residues. DNA for the CDR3: TGCGCCAGCAGCTTGAGTATCGGACAGACCTACGAGCAGTACTTC. Amino acids: CASSLSIGQTYEQYF.

This clonotype was seen more than once but under ten times. This chain connects TRBV11-2 to TRBJ1-4; no clear D. This CDR3 comprises 14 residues. CDR1 is SGHAT, CDR2 FQNNGV, per germline. The germline V and J ends were trimmed by 3 bases and 0 bases, with 5 bases remaining between them. The CDR3 DNA reads TGTGCCAGCAGCTTTGACGCAACTAATGAAAAACTGTTTTTT. Translation: CASSFDATNEKLFF.

Ten or more counts support this clonotype. This chain uses TRBV6-1 with TRBJ1-1; the match to TRBD1 covers 8 bases. Per germline, CDR1 MNHNS and CDR2 SASEGT. The CDR3 is 15 residues long. Trimming cost V 0 bases and J 11 bases; bases outside gene matches: 11. The CDR3 DNA reads TGTGCCAGCAGTGAAGCGACAGGGGCGACCCCTTGGGCTTTCTTT. Amino acids: CASSEATGATPWAFF.

This clonotype came up many times. The chain combines TRBV12-3 or TRBV12-4 with TRBJ2-1; 10 nucleotides match TRBD1. V was clipped by 8 bases and J by 9 bases; unmatched bases: 13. The length of the CDR3 is 15 residues. The DNA for the CDR3 is TGTGCCAGCGTCAGGGGAGGGACAGGGGTGGGTGAGCAGTTCTTC. Translation: CASVRGGTGVGEQFF.

This clonotype occurred many times. The gene calls are TRBV20-1 and TRBJ2-7; 7 positions match TRBD2. CDR3 size: 12 residues. Germline values: CDR1 DFQATT, CDR2 SNEGSKA (reference sequence). Germline trimming cut 5 bases from V and 6 bases from J; bases unmatched to any gene: 7. The CDR3 sequence: CSASRGGAEQYF. The CDR3 region has the DNA TGCAGTGCTTCCCGGGGAGGGGCCGAGCAGTACTTC.

CDR3 sequence: CARRPGLDNEQFF. In nucleotides, the CDR3 is TGTGCTAGAAGACCGGGACTAGACAATGAGCAGTTCTTC. The V call is TRBV28, the J call TRBJ2-1, with TRBD2 matching over 8 bases. Germline V lookup: CDR1 MDHEN, CDR2 SYDVKM. This CDR3 is built from 13 residues.

This clonotype has only a few counts. This chain uses TRBV7-6 with TRBJ2-5, with 10 bases fitting TRBD2. With 0 bases clipped from V and 2 bases from J, the junction kept 12 bases outside the gene matches. CDR1 is SGHVS, CDR2 FNYEAQ, per germline. This CDR3 spans 19 amino acids. In DNA, the CDR3 is TGTGCCAGCAGCTTAGCTATCCGCCCTAGCGGGAGAGAGCAAGAGACCCAGTACTTC. Protein product: CASSLAIRPSGREQETQYF.

J is TRBJ2-3 and V is TRBV2; 10 bases agree with TRBD2. CDR3 size: 15 residues. Trimming took 2 bases from V and 3 from J; bases not matched to a gene: 2. Germline values: CDR1 SNHLY, CDR2 FYNNEI. This chain's CDR3 is CASSEPSGRTDTQYF. In nucleotides, the CDR3 is TGTGCCAGCAGTGAACCTAGCGGGAGAACAGATACGCAGTATTTT.

V is TRBV6-6 and J is TRBJ2-1; 7 bases match TRBD2. V lost 4 bases and J lost 9; bases outside the gene matches: 15. Looked up from germline, CDR1 is MNHNY and CDR2 is SVGAGI (reference sequence). The CDR3 runs to 16 residues. The CDR3 sequence is CASSSLGRERVGEQFF. Written as DNA, the CDR3 is TGTGCCAGCAGTTCTCTTGGGCGGGAGAGGGTTGGTGAGCAGTTCTTC.

The V and J genes are TRBV2 and TRBJ1-3, with D uncertain. The CDR3 runs to 11 residues. CDR1 and CDR2 (germline): SNHLY, FYNNEI. Trimming stripped 9 bases from V and 3 bases from J, with 6 bases between. In nucleotides, the CDR3 is TGTGCCAGACGGTTTGGAAACACCATATATTTT. This translates into CARRFGNTIYF.

This clonotype has a count of ten or more. The rearrangement uses TRBV28 and TRBJ2-1; TRBD1 might be the D (5 bases). CDR3 length equals 13 residues. The V gene's germline CDR1 is MDHEN and CDR2 SYDVKM. V shed 5 bases and J shed 10 bases, with 15 bases lying between them. This chain's CDR3 is CASSDNTGKEQFF. In DNA, the CDR3 is TGTGCCAGCAGTGACAATACAGGAAAAGAGCAGTTCTTC. Variable domain in full (rest from reference TRBV28 and TRBJ2-1): DVKVTQSSRYLVKRTGEKVFLECVQDMDHENMFWYRQDPGLGLRLIYFSYDVKMKEKGDIPEGYSVSREKKERFSLILESASTNQTSMYLCASSDNTGKEQFFGPGTRLTVL.

This clonotype was seen at least ten times. The genes are TRBV7-6 and TRBJ1-2; TRBD1 matches 7 bases. The junction had 5 bases not matched to a gene; V was cut back by 4 bases and J by 6 bases. The CDR3 loop spans 13 amino acids. CDR1 and CDR2 (germline): SGHVS, FNYEAQ. This CDR3 reads CASSSDRVHGYTF. The CDR3 nucleotides are TGTGCCAGCAGCTCAGACAGGGTCCATGGCTACACCTTC.

This clonotype was recorded many times. The chain joins TRBV2 to TRBJ2-5; either TRBD1 or TRBD2 may fit D (5 bases each). CDR3 length equals 16 residues. Germline V gives CDR1 SNHLY, CDR2 FYNNEI. V lost 7 bases, J lost 2 bases, and 20 bases lay in between. DNA of the CDR3: TGTGCCAGCAACCGGGGCGATGCAGTTAGACAAGAGACCCAGTACTTC. Translating it yields CASNRGDAVRQETQYF.

Here the CDR3 DNA reads TGTGCCAGCAGCCCCGAGGGACGGGACTATGGCTACACCTTC. It translates to CASSPEGRDYGYTF. The gene calls are TRBV7-9 and TRBJ1-2; D is perhaps TRBD1 (5 bases). The CDR3 extends over 14 amino acids. Germline V CDR1 and CDR2: SEHNR, FQNEAQ (reference sequence). V lost 5 bases to trimming and J lost 3 bases, with 13 bases between them.